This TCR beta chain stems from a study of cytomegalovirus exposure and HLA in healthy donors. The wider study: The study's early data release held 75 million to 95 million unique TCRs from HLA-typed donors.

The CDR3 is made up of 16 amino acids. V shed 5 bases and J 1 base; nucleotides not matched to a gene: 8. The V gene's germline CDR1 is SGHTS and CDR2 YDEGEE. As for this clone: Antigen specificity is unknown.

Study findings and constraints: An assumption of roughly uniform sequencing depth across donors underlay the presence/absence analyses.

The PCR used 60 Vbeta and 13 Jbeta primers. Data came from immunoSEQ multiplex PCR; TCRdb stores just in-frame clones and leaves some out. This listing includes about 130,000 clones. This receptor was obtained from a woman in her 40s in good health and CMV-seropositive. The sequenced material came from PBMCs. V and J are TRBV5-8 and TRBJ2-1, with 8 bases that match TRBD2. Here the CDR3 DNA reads TGTGCCAGCAGGCCTATAAGCGGGAGTTCCTACAATGAGCAGTTCTTC. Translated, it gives CASRPISGSSYNEQFF. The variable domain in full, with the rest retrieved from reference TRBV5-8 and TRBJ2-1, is EAGVTQSPTHLIKTRGQQATLRCSPISGHTSVYWYQQALGLGLQFLLWYDEGEERNRGNFPPRFSGRQFPNYSSELNVNALELEDSALYLCASRPISGSSYNEQFFGPGTRLTVL.